This TCR beta chain came from a study of early T cells in non-severe SARS-CoV-2 infection (dated by TCRdb to the early 2020s). Broadly, across the study: Because TCR sequencing relied on bulk RNA taken from unsorted whole blood, pairing of alpha and beta chains was not possible. The research as a whole found: VDJdb matching was skewed toward anti-spike CD8 responses and likely underestimated virus-specific expansions by missing private and CD4 specificities.

The library relied on 5' RACE. This sample was sequenced with a NextSeq 500. To correct for sequencing error and PCR bias, the TCR library protocol tagged individual cDNA molecules with unique molecular identifiers. TCR alpha and beta chains were both sequenced, and the abundances of alpha and beta sequences in each sample were closely correlated with each other. Per the source publication's procedure: Decombinator V4 was used to perform V gene, J gene and CDR3 annotation of TCR sequences. Expanded TCRs were defined as changing significantly between any two time points under a Poisson model with p below 0.0001. TCR abundances were normalised to the total number of TCRs sequenced per sample and were expressed as counts per million. TRAV1-2 paired with TRAJ12, TRAJ20 or TRAJ33 defined MAIT TCRs, while TRAV10 paired with TRAJ18 defined iNKT TCRs. A search of VDJdb, accessed on 1 November 2021, was run for TCRs annotated to CMV, EBV and SARS-CoV-2, with TCRs annotated for multiple antigens excluded. TCRdb trimmed public reads at Q25 via fastp, called clones via MiXCR and kept in-frame beta chains. Records with the same CDR3 protein are collapsed into one entry carrying the most frequent genes and DNA. For this entry, the V and J calls and clone size follow TCRdb and not the study's own pipeline. This sample lists over 15,000 distinct CDR3 sequences; more than 5.5% were detected once. Together, the top ten hold about 6.8% of the sample.

This was a case-control study nested in a cohort of healthcare workers in London, UK, who had nasopharyngeal swab PCR tests and blood samples taken every week. Healthcare workers were recruited during the week of the UK lockdown, between 23 and 31 March 2020, and followed weekly for up to 16 weeks. This clonotype was counted only a few times. Its antigen is not yet known. Qualities for individual bases were not recorded, and no much larger clone is one base off. The CDR3 covers 15 residues, taking in both the cysteine and the phenylalanine. The DNA shown is the 45-base CDR3, in frame from base 1. Compared with germline, V lacks 4 bases and J lacks 10 bases; bases without a gene match: 9. Via the germline V gene, CDR1 is LGHNA and CDR2 YNFKEQ.

The source of this sequence is an adult who was a healthcare worker with PCR-confirmed SARS-CoV-2 infection or an uninfected control (not recorded which). The chain links TRBV4-2 with TRBJ1-6; TRBD1 matches 8 bases in the middle. Sequences were derived from whole blood, sampled at baseline. The nucleotide sequence is given as TGTGCCAGCAGCCCTGAGACACAGGGGGAGTCACCCCTCCACTTT. This codes for CASSPETQGESPLHF.